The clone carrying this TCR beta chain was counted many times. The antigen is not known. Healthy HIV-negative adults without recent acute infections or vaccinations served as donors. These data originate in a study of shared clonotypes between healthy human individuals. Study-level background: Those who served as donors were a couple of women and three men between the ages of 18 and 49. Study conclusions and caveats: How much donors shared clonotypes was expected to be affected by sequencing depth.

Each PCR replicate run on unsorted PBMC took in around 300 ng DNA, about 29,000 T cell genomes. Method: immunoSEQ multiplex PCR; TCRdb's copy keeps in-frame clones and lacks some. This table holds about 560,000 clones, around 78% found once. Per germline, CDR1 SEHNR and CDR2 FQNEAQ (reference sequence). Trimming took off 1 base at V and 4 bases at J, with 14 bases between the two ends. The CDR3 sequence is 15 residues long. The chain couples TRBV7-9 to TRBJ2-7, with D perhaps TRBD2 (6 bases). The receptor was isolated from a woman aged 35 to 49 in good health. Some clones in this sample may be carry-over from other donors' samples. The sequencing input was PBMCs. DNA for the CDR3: TGTGCCAGCAGCTTAGGGGGGGTGGCCGGGTACGAGCAGTACTTC. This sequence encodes CASSLGGVAGYEQYF.